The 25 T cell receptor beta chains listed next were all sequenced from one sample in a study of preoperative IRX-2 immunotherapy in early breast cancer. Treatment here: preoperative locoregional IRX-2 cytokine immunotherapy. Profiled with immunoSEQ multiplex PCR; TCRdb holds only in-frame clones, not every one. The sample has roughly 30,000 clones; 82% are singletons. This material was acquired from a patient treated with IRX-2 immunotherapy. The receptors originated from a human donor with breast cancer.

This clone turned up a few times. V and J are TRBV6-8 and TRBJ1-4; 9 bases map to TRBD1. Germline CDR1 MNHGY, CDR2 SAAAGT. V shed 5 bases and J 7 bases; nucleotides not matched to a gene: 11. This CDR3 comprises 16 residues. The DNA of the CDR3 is TGTGCCAGCAGTCCCTGGGCGGGACAGGGAGGTGAAAAACTGTTTTTT. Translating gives CASSPWAGQGGEKLFF.

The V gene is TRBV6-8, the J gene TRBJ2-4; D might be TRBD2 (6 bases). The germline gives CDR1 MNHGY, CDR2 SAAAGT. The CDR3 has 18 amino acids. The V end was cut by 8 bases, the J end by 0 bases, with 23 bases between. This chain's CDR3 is CASLPGGGSFLAKNIQYF. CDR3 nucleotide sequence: TGTGCCAGCCTTCCCGGGGGTGGCAGCTTTCTAGCCAAAAACATTCAGTACTTC.

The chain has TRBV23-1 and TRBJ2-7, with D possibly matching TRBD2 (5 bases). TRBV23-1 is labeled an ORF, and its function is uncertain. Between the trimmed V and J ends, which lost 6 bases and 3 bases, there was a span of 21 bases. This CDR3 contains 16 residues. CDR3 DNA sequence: TGCGCCAGCAGCCAAGATCGAGAGGGCTTATACTACGAGCAGTACTTC. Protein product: CASSQDREGLYYEQYF.

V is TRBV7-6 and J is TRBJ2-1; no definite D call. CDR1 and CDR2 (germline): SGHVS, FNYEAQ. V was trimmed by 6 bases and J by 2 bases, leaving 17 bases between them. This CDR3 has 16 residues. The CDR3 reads CASRKDRSGAYNEQFF. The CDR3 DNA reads TGTGCCAGCAGAAAAGACCGGTCCGGCGCCTACAATGAGCAGTTCTTC. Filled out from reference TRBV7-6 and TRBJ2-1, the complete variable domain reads GAGVSQSPRYKVTKRGQDVALRCDPISGHVSLYWYRQALGQGPEFLTYFNYEAQQDKSGLPNDRFSAERPEGSISTLTIQRTEQRDSAMYRCASRKDRSGAYNEQFFGPGTRLTVL.

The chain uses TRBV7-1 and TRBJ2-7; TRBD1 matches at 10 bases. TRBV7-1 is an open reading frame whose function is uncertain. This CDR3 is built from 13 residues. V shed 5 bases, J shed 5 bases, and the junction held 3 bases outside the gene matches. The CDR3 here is CASSPTGGHEQYF. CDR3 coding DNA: TGTGCCAGCAGCCCGACAGGGGGCCACGAGCAGTACTTC.

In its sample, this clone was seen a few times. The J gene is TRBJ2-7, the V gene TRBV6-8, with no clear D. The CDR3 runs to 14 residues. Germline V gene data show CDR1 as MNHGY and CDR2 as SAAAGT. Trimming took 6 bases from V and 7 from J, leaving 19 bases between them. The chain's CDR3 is CASSPPGGPREQYF. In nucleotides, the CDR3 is TGTGCCAGCAGCCCACCGGGCGGCCCTAGGGAGCAGTACTTC.

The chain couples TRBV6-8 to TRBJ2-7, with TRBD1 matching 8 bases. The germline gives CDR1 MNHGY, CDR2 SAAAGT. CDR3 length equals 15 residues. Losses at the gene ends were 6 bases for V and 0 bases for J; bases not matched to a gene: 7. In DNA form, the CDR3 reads TGTGCCAGCAGCCCACAGGGGGAAGGCTCCTACGAGCAGTACTTC. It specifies CASSPQGEGSYEQYF.

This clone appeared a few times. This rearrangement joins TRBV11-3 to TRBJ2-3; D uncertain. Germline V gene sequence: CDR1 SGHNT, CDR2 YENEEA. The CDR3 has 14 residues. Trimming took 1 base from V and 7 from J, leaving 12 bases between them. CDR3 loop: CASSLVVVGNTQYF. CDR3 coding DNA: TGTGCCAGCAGCTTAGTTGTAGTAGGGAATACGCAGTATTTT.

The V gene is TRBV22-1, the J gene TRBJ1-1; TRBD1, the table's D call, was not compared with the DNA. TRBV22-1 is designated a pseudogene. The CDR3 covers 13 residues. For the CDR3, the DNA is TGTGCCATCTCGGGACAGAGGAACACTGAAGCTTTCTTT. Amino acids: CAISGQRNTEAFF.

The CDR3 spells CASRIQPPGGENETQYF. The CDR3 bases are TGCGCCAGCAGGATCCAACCCCCAGGTGGGGAAAACGAGACCCAGTACTTC. The V call is TRBV10-1, the J call TRBJ2-5, with unresolved D. The CDR3 runs to 17 residues. Germline-derived CDR1 and CDR2 are WNHNN and SYGVQD (reference sequence). V lost 6 bases to trimming and J lost 5 bases, with 25 bases between them.

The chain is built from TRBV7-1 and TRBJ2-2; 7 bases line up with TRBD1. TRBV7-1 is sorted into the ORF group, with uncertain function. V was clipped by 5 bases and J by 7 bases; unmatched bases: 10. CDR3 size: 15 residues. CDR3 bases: TGTGCCAGCAGCCCAAGCGAGGGGGCTGGCGGGGAGCTGTTTTTT. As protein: CASSPSEGAGGELFF.

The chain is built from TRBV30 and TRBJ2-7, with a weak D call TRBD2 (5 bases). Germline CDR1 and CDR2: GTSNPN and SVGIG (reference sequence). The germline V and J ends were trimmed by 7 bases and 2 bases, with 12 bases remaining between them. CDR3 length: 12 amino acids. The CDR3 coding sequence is TGTGCCTCCAGAGGGAAAGCCTACGAGCAGTACTTC. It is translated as CASRGKAYEQYF.

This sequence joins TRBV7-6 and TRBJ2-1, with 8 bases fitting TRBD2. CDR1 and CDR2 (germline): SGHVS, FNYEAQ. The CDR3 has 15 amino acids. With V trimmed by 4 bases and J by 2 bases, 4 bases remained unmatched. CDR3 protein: CASSSTGLAYNEQFF. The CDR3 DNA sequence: TGTGCCAGCAGCTCGACGGGACTAGCCTACAATGAGCAGTTCTTC.

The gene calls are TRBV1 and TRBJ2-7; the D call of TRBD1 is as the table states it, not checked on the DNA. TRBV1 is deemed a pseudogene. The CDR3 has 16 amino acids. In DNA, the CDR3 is TGCGCCAGCAGCCAAGAACGTTGGGGCCTATCCTACGAGCAGTACTTC. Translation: CASSQERWGLSYEQYF.

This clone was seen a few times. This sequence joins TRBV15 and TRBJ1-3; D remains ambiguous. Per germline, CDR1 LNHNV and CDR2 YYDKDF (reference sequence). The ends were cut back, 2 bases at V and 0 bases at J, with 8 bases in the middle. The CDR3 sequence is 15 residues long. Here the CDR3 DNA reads TGTGCCACCAGCAGATCCCTAAGCTCTGGAAACACCATATATTTT. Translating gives CATSRSLSSGNTIYF. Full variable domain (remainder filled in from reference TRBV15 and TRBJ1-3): DAMVIQNPRYQVTQFGKPVTLSCSQTLNHNVMYWYQQKSSQAPKLLFHYYDKDFNNEADTPDNFQSRRPNTSFCFLDIRSPGLGDTAMYLCATSRSLSSGNTIYFGEGSWLTVV.

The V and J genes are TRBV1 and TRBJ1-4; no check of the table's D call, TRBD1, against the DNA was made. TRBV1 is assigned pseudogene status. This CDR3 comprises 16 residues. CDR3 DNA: TGCGCCAGCAGCCAAACCAGGACAGGCTTCAATGAAAAACTGTTTTTT. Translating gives CASSQTRTGFNEKLFF.

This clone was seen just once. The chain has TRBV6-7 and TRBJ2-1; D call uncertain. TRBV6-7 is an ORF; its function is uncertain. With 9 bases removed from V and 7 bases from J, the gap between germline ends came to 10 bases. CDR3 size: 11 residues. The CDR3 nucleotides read TGTGCCAGTCGACGGGCGAATGAGCAGTTCTTC. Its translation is CASRRANEQFF.

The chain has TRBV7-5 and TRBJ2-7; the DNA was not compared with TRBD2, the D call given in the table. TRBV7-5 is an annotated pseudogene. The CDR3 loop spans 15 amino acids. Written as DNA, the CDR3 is TGTGCCAGCAGCCGACTAGCGGGTGACCCCTACGAGCAGTACTTC. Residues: CASSRLAGDPYEQYF.

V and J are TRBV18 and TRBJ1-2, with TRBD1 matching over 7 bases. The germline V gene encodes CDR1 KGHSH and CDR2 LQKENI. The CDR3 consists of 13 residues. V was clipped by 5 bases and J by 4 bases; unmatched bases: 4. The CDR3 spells CASSAQGGYGYTF. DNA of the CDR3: TGTGCCAGCTCAGCCCAGGGGGGCTATGGCTACACCTTC.

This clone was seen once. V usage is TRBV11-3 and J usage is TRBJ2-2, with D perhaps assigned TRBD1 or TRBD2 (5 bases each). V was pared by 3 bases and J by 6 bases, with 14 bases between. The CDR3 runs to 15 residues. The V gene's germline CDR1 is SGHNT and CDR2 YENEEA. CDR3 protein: CASSLIQRGPGELFF. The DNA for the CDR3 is TGTGCCAGCAGCTTGATTCAGAGGGGTCCCGGGGAGCTGTTTTTT.

CDR3 sequence (DNA): TGCACCAGCAGCCAAGTCTGTTTGAGGGGGTTTGTAGAGACCCAGTACTTC. Translated, it gives CTSSQVCLRGFVETQYF. This chain joins TRBV1 and TRBJ2-5; the tabulated D call, TRBD1, remains unverified against the DNA. TRBV1 is classified as a pseudogene. CDR3 length: 17 residues.

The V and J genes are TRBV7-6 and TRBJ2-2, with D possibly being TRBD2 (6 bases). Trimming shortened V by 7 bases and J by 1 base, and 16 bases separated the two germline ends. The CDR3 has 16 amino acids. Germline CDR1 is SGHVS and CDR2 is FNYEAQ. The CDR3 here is CASTTEGWENTGELFF. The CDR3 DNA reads TGTGCCAGCACCACGGAGGGTTGGGAGAACACCGGGGAGCTGTTTTTT.

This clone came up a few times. The CDR3 is CASSQSDRVDSGEQFF. Written as DNA, the CDR3 is TGCGCCAGCAGCCAAAGTGACAGGGTGGATAGCGGTGAGCAGTTCTTC. The J gene is TRBJ2-1, the V gene TRBV1; the table's D call, TRBD1, has no DNA check behind it. TRBV1 is a documented pseudogene. The CDR3 has 16 amino acids.

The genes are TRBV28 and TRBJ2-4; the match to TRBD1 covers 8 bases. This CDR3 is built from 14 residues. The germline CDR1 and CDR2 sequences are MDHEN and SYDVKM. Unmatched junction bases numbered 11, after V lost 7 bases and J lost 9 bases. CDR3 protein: CASTLGQGAGIQYF. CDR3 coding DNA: TGTGCCAGCACCCTCGGGCAGGGGGCCGGCATTCAGTACTTC.

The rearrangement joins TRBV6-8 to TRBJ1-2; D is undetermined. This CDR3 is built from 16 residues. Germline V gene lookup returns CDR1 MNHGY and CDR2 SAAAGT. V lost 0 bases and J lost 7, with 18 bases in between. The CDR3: CASSYSSRQEFRGYTF. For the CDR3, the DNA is TGTGCCAGCAGTTACTCGAGTAGGCAAGAGTTTCGTGGCTACACCTTC.